These 11 T cell receptor beta chains were all obtained from the same sample, sequenced in a study of cytomegalovirus exposure and HLA in healthy donors. The repertoire was sequenced with immunoSEQ multiplex PCR; TCRdb's copy has only in-frame clones and lacks some. The data contain some 170,000 clones, about nine tenths of them singletons. Sequenced input: PBMCs. The receptor source for this set is a woman aged 18-30 years in good health and CMV-seropositive.

This sequence joins TRBV14 and TRBJ2-7; 7 bases agree with TRBD1. This CDR3 contains 14 residues. CDR1 is SGHDN, CDR2 FVKESK, per germline. The trim removed 6 bases at V and 2 bases at J, leaving 7 bases unmatched. In nucleotides, the CDR3 is TGTGCCAGCAGGCCCGGGACAGATACCTACGAGCAGTACTTC. It codes for CASRPGTDTYEQYF.

The chain has TRBV9 and TRBJ2-2; possibly TRBD2 for D (6 bases). Germline lookup yields CDR1 SGDLS and CDR2 YYNGEE. The length of the CDR3 is 16 residues. The V end lost 3 bases, the J end lost 2 bases, and 14 bases lay between the germline ends. CDR3 in amino acids: CASSEGLRGNTGELFF. CDR3 in DNA: TGTGCCAGCAGCGAGGGACTCCGTGGAAACACCGGGGAGCTGTTTTTT.

J is TRBJ2-5 and V is TRBV5-1, with D maybe TRBD1 (6 bases). The germline CDR1 and CDR2 sequences are SGHRS and YFSETQ. The CDR3 runs to 14 residues. V lost 5 bases, J lost 5 bases, and 16 bases lay in between. CDR3 amino acids: CASSGDTKGETQYF. CDR3 in DNA: TGCGCCAGCAGTGGGGACACCAAAGGGGAGACCCAGTACTTC.

J is TRBJ2-2 and V is TRBV11-3, with 9 bases that match TRBD2. Trimming removed 5 bases from V and 7 bases from J; junction bases left unmatched: 14. CDR1 is SGHNT and CDR2 is YENEEA in the germline V gene. The CDR3 sequence is 17 residues long. The CDR3 protein is CASSLTTSGSPSGELFF. CDR3 DNA sequence: TGTGCCAGCAGCCTTACAACTAGCGGGTCCCCAAGCGGGGAGCTGTTTTTT.

V gene TRBV19 combines with J gene TRBJ1-2, with no clear D. The CDR3 runs 13 residues. With 5 bases removed from V and 6 bases from J, the gap between germline ends came to 13 bases. The germline V gene encodes CDR1 LNHDA and CDR2 SQIVND (reference sequence). The CDR3 DNA reads TGTGCCAGTAGTCCCGACATGTGGAATGGCTACACCTTC. Protein sequence: CASSPDMWNGYTF.

The chain combines TRBV19 with TRBJ1-5; possible D gene TRBD1, 6 bases. With 2 bases removed from V and 7 bases from J, the gap between germline ends came to 9 bases. This CDR3 is 13 amino acids long. Germline V gene sequence: CDR1 LNHDA, CDR2 SQIVND (reference sequence). The CDR3: CASSILTGQPQHF. The CDR3 nucleotides read TGTGCCAGTAGTATACTCACAGGGCAGCCCCAGCATTTT.

This rearrangement joins TRBV13 to TRBJ2-3, with D tentatively TRBD2 (6 bases). Germline V gene data show CDR1 as PRHDT and CDR2 as FYEKMQ (reference sequence). The length of the CDR3 is 17 residues. Between the trimmed V and J ends, which lost 7 bases and 0 bases, there was a span of 20 bases. CDR3 amino acids: CASNKKEAGTSTDTQYF. The CDR3 nucleotides are TGTGCCAGCAACAAGAAGGAGGCGGGAACTAGCACAGATACGCAGTATTTT.

The V call is TRBV7-9, the J call TRBJ1-1; a possible D gene is TRBD1 (5 bases). Germline CDR1 is SEHNR and CDR2 is FQNEAQ (reference sequence). Trimming took off 5 bases at V and 3 bases at J, with 10 bases between the two ends. The CDR3 sequence is 13 residues long. The CDR3 protein is CASSTGGDTEAFF. Here the CDR3 DNA reads TGTGCCAGCAGCACCGGGGGAGACACTGAAGCTTTCTTT.

The chain links TRBV28 to TRBJ1-2; the D gene is possibly TRBD1 (5 bases). V lost 4 bases and J 5 bases, leaving 17 bases between the germline ends. This CDR3 spans 15 amino acids. CDR1 and CDR2 from the germline V gene are MDHEN and SYDVKM. The CDR3 sequence: CASSWAGTDVYGYTF. CDR3 bases: TGTGCCAGCAGTTGGGCGGGGACGGACGTTTATGGCTACACCTTC.

The genes are TRBV6-6 and TRBJ2-7, with 9 nucleotides matching TRBD1. Germline V gene lookup returns CDR1 MNHNY and CDR2 SVGAGI (reference sequence). V gave up 4 bases and J gave up 5 bases; unmatched junction bases: 6. This CDR3 has 14 amino acids. The CDR3 loop is CASSFRGQGNEQYF. DNA for the CDR3: TGTGCCAGCAGTTTCCGTGGACAGGGGAACGAGCAGTACTTC.

J is TRBJ2-7 and V is TRBV28; 8 positions agree with TRBD1. CDR1 is MDHEN and CDR2 is SYDVKM in the germline V gene. The CDR3 runs to 14 residues. V lost 8 bases, J lost 1 base, and 7 bases stayed unmatched. CDR3 bases: TGTGCCAGCGACCCAGGGGGCACATCCTACGAGCAGTACTTC. Protein sequence: CASDPGGTSYEQYF.